Listed here are 18 T cell receptor beta chains from one sample, sequenced in a study of T cell repertoires in aging, cancer and after chemotherapy (dated by TCRdb to about 2019). Genomic DNA extracted from peripheral blood, rather than sorted cells or RNA, was used as the source for amplification of TCR beta rearrangements. The sequencer listed for this sample is Illumina MiSeq. Multiplex touch-down PCR with a mixed TRB-A/B primer pool was used to amplify rearranged TRB sequences covering the V, D and J segments. Clones were called with MiXCR by TCRdb after fastp trimmed the public reads at Q25, and only in-frame beta chains were retained. All rows with the same CDR3 protein become a single entry with the most common DNA and genes. For this sample the table gives about 5,000 distinct CDR3 sequences, of which over 35% were detected only once. The leading ten clones occupy about 6.8% of the sample.

The sequenced sample consisted of blood. These receptors all come from a human donor with a blood cancer.

This chain joins TRBV29-1 and TRBJ1-1; 10 bases are a match to TRBD1. This CDR3 spans 13 amino acids. Trimming at V came to 6 bases and at J to 5 bases, leaving 6 bases not matched to a gene. The V gene's germline CDR1 is SQVTM and CDR2 ANQGSEA. The CDR3 here is CSVKPGQGTEAFF. CDR3 coding DNA: TGCAGCGTGAAACCGGGACAGGGGACTGAAGCTTTCTTT.

The chain carries TRBV19 and TRBJ2-5, with TRBD1 as a possible D gene (7 bases). V gave up 6 bases and J gave up 2 bases, with 16 bases separating them. Germline lookup yields CDR1 LNHDA and CDR2 SQIVND (reference sequence). CDR3 length: 15 amino acids. CDR3 nucleotide sequence: TGTGCCAGTAGCCCAGGGGGGATAGGACAAGAGACCCAGTACTTC. Protein: CASSPGGIGQETQYF.

The table lists this clonotype with a few counts. A junction boundary mismatches the germline segment, possibly from a read error. The rearrangement joins TRBV5-6 to TRBJ2-7; TRBD1 is a possible D gene (7 bases). This CDR3 spans 11 amino acids. Germline assignment: CDR1 SGHDT and CDR2 YYEEEE. The CDR3 nucleotides are TGTGCCAGCAGCTTCGGGGGACAGTTGATTTTC. This codes for CASSFGGQLIF. The full variable domain, rest sourced from reference TRBV5-6 and TRBJ2-7, is DAGVTQSPTHLIKTRGQQVTLRCSPKSGHDTVSWYQQALGQGPQFIFQYYEEEERQRGNFPDRFSGHQFPNYSSELNVNALLLGDSALYLCASSFGGQLIFGPGTRLTVT.

As DNA, the CDR3 is TGTGCCAGCAGCCTCGGGGGGGCCGGGGCAGATACGCAGTATTTT. Translation: CASSLGGAGADTQYF. The genes are TRBV5-5 and TRBJ2-3; 8 nucleotides line up with TRBD2. Germline-derived CDR1 and CDR2 are SGHKS and YYEKEE (reference sequence). The length of the CDR3 is 15 residues. The V gene end was trimmed by 4 bases and the J gene end by 4 bases; junction bases not matched to a gene: 8. The entire variable domain, with the rest obtained from reference TRBV5-5 and TRBJ2-3, is as follows: DAGVTQSPTHLIKTRGQQVTLRCSPISGHKSVSWYQQVLGQGPQFIFQYYEKEERGRGNFPDRFSARQFPNYSSELNVNALLLGDSALYLCASSLGGAGADTQYFGPGTRLTVL.

The chain links TRBV24-1 to TRBJ1-1; D gene ambiguous. The V end was cut by 2 bases, the J end by 4 bases, with 10 bases between. The germline V gene encodes CDR1 KGHDR and CDR2 SFDVKD. This CDR3 contains 14 residues. The CDR3 sequence is CATSDSSRATEAFF. CDR3 sequence (DNA): TGTGCCACCAGTGATTCCAGCCGGGCCACTGAAGCTTTCTTT.

The table lists this clonotype with a few counts. This chain connects TRBV5-1 to TRBJ2-6; D unclear. Per the germline V gene, CDR1 is SGHRS and CDR2 is YFSETQ. This CDR3 contains 16 residues. V lost 0 bases and J 2 bases, leaving 9 bases between the germline ends. The CDR3 coding sequence is TGCGCCAGCAGCTTGGGGCATGGCCCTGGGGCCAACGTCCTGACTTTC. It encodes CASSLGHGPGANVLTF.

The count of this clonotype is one. The rearrangement uses TRBV6-5 and TRBJ2-2, with 7 bases that match TRBD2. V lost 5 bases and J lost 3; bases outside the gene matches: 12. Germline values: CDR1 MNHEY, CDR2 SVGAGI. The CDR3 has 17 amino acids. The CDR3 nucleotides are TGTGCCAGCAGTGAAGCGGGATGGGGGAGACACACCGGGGAGCTGTTTTTT. Protein: CASSEAGWGRHTGELFF.

V is TRBV20-1 and J is TRBJ2-3, with D uncertain. Germline assignment: CDR1 DFQATT and CDR2 SNEGSKA (reference sequence). The CDR3 is made up of 15 amino acids. V was trimmed by 6 bases and J by 2 bases, leaving 18 bases between them. The CDR3 protein is CSAGAGEGFTDTQYF. For the CDR3, the DNA is TGCAGTGCCGGAGCCGGTGAAGGCTTCACAGATACGCAGTATTTT.

Turning to this clonotype: A junction end diverges from the germline sequence, so it may reflect a read error. The chain uses TRBV6-4 and TRBJ2-5; TRBD1 is a possible D gene (5 bases). Germline V CDR1 and CDR2: MRHNA, SNTAGT. There are 15 residues in the CDR3. CDR3 sequence reads: CASSPQQVRQGTQYF. In DNA form, the CDR3 reads TGTGCCAGCTCACCACAACAGGTTCGTCAAGGGACCCAGTACTTC.

The V gene is TRBV13, the J gene TRBJ2-5; 7 nucleotides match TRBD1. The J segment lost 4 bases and the V segment lost 5 bases, leaving 7 bases of the junction unmatched. CDR1 is PRHDT, CDR2 FYEKMQ, per germline (reference sequence). CDR3 length: 14 residues. The CDR3 loop is CASSLRQGGETQYF. The DNA of the CDR3 is TGTGCCAGCAGCCTTCGACAGGGTGGAGAGACCCAGTACTTC.

This clonotype appeared a few times. The chain carries TRBV12-3 or TRBV12-4 and TRBJ2-5; 9 bases map to TRBD1. CDR3 size: 15 residues. J lost 4 bases, V lost 4 bases, and 7 bases had no gene match. In DNA, the CDR3 is TGTGCCAGCAGTTCAGGGACAGGGATCGGAGAGACCCAGTACTTC. Amino acid sequence: CASSSGTGIGETQYF.

This clonotype was observed a few times. The rearrangement joins TRBV6-5 to TRBJ2-2, with D unclear. The germline V and J ends were trimmed by 6 bases and 4 bases, with 6 bases remaining between them. Germline lookup yields CDR1 MNHEY and CDR2 SVGAGI. The CDR3 is 12 residues long. The CDR3 reads CASRSRTGELFF. Written as DNA, the CDR3 is TGTGCCAGCAGGTCTCGCACCGGGGAGCTGTTTTTT.

J is TRBJ2-7 and V is TRBV19, with TRBD1 identical over 11 bases. The CDR3 totals 15 residues. The V and J ends lost 4 bases and 3 bases, in that order; junction bases with no gene match: 5. Germline V CDR1 and CDR2: LNHDA, SQIVND (reference sequence). The CDR3: CASSRTGTGGYEQYF. The CDR3 DNA reads TGTGCCAGTAGTAGAACCGGGACAGGGGGCTACGAGCAGTACTTC. Full variable domain (remainder filled in from reference TRBV19 and TRBJ2-7): DGGITQSPKYLFRKEGQNVTLSCEQNLNHDAMYWYRQDPGQGLRLIYYSQIVNDFQKGDIAEGYSVSREKKESFPLTVTSAQKNPTAFYLCASSRTGTGGYEQYFGPGTRLTVT.

The V and J genes are TRBV7-2 and TRBJ1-3, with D unresolved. The V gene lost 1 base and the J gene lost 0 bases, with 10 bases spanning the gap. Germline CDR1 and CDR2: SGHTA and FQGNSA. This CDR3 is built from 16 residues. The CDR3 coding sequence is TGTGCCAGCAGCTTAGAGGTCACCAGCTCTGGAAACACCATATATTTT. Translated: CASSLEVTSSGNTIYF.

This chain connects TRBV15 to TRBJ2-2, with 13 bases matching TRBD2. The CDR3 is 16 amino acids. The V segment lost 5 bases and the J segment 3 bases; nucleotides outside the gene matches: 3. Germline loops: CDR1 LNHNV, CDR2 YYDKDF (reference sequence). The CDR3 DNA sequence: TGTGCCACCAGCGGACTAGCGGGAGCTGACACCGGGGAGCTGTTTTTT. It specifies CATSGLAGADTGELFF.

J is TRBJ1-5 and V is TRBV6-6; TRBD1 matches 7 bases. CDR3 size: 13 residues. Germline loops: CDR1 MNHNY, CDR2 SVGAGI (reference sequence). The V gene end was trimmed by 11 bases and the J gene end by 6 bases; junction bases not matched to a gene: 10. The CDR3 loop reads CAVATGRGQPQHF. The CDR3, as DNA: TGTGCCGTGGCGACAGGGCGGGGTCAGCCCCAGCATTTT.

This chain uses TRBV6-5 with TRBJ1-2, with D perhaps matching TRBD1 (5 bases). Trimming pared 5 bases from V and 7 bases from J, leaving 20 bases between. Germline V gene lookup returns CDR1 MNHEY and CDR2 SVGAGI. The CDR3 is 15 residues long. The CDR3 DNA follows: TGTGCCAGCAGTGCTGGATCGCGAGGGGTGGGTGGCTACACCTTC. Its translation: CASSAGSRGVGGYTF.

This clonotype was recorded only once. This chain uses TRBV10-3 with TRBJ2-1, with 9 bases matching TRBD2. J gave up 8 bases and V 6 bases, and 2 bases lay outside the gene matches. The CDR3 runs to 12 residues. Per the germline V gene, CDR1 is ENHRY and CDR2 is SYGVKD. The CDR3 DNA reads TGTGCCATCAGGACTAGCGGCGATGAGCAGTTCTTC. Translating gives CAIRTSGDEQFF.